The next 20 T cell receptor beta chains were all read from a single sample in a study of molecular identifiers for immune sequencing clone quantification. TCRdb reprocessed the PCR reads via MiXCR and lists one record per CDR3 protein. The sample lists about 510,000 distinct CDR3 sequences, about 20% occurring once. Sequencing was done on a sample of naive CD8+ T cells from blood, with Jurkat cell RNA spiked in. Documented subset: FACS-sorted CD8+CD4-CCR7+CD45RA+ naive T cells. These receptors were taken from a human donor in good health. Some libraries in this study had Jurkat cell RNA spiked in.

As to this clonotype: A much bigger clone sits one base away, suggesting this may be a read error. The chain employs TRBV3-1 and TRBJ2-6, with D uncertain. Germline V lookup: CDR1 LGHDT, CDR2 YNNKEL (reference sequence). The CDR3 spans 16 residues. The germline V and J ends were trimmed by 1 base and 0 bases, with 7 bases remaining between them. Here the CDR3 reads CASSQVRISGANVLTF. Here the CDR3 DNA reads TGTGCCAGCAGCCAAGTAAGGATCTCTGGGGCCAACGTCCTGACTTTC.

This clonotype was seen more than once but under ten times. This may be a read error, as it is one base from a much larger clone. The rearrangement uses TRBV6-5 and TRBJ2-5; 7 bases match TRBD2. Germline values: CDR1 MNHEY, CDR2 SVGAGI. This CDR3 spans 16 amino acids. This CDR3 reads CASSYSPGLAGETLYF. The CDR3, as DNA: TGTGCCAGCAGTTACTCACCGGGGCTTGCGGGAGAGACCCTGTACTTC.

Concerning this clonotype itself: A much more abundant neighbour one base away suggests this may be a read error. CDR3 loop: CASSEWAGMLKPQHF. CDR3 in DNA: TGTGCCAGCAGTGAATGGGCAGGGATGTTAAAGCCCCAGCATTTT. V usage is TRBV2 and J usage is TRBJ1-5; weak D call: TRBD1 (5 bases). Trimming left V 2 bases short and J 8 bases short, with 16 bases between. CDR3 length: 15 residues. The germline V gene encodes CDR1 SNHLY and CDR2 FYNNEI. Complete variable domain (other parts from reference TRBV2 and TRBJ1-5): EPEVTQTPSHQVTQMGQEVILRCVPISNHLYFYWYRQILGQKVEFLVSFYNNEISEKSEIFDDQFSVERPDGSNFTLKIRSTKLEDSAMYFCASSEWAGMLKPQHFGDGTRLSIL.

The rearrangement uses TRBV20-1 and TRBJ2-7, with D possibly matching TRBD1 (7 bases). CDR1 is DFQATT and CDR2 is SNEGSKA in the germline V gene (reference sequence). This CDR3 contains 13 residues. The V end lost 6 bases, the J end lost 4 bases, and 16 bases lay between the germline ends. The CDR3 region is CSAHTGEEYEQYF. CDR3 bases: TGCAGTGCACATACAGGGGAGGAGTACGAGCAGTACTTC.

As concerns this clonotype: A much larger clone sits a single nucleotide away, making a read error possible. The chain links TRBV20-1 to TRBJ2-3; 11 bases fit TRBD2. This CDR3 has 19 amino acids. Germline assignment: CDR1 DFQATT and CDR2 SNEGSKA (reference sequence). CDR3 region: CSARDVGLAGGPLTDAQYF. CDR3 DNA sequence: TGCAGTGCTAGAGATGTTGGGCTAGCGGGAGGCCCTCTGACAGATGCGCAGTATTTT.

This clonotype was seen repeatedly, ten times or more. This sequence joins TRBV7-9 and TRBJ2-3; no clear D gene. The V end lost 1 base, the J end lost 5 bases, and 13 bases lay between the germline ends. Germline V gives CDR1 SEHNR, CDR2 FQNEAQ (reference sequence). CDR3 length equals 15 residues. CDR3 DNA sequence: TGTGCCAGCAGCTTAGTTTCTGGGTCCGAAGATACGCAGTATTTT. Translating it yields CASSLVSGSEDTQYF.

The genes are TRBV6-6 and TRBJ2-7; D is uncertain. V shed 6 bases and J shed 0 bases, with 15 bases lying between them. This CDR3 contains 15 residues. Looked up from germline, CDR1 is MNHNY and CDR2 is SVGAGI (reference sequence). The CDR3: CASSRYNSGSYEQYF. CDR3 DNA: TGTGCCAGCAGCCGATATAACAGTGGCTCCTACGAGCAGTACTTC.

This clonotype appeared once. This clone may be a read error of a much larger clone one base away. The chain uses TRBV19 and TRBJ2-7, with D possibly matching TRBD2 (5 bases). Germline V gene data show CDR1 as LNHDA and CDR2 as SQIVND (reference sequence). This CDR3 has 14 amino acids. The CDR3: CASSITVGDYERYF. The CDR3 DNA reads TGTGCCAGTAGTATAACGGTCGGAGACTACGAGCGGTACTTC.

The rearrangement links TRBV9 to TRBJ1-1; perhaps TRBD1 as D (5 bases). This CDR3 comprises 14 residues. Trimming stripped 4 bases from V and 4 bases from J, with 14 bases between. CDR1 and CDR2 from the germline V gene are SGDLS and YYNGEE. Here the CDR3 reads CASSMDFRATEAFF. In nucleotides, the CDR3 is TGTGCCAGCAGCATGGACTTCAGGGCCACTGAAGCTTTCTTT.

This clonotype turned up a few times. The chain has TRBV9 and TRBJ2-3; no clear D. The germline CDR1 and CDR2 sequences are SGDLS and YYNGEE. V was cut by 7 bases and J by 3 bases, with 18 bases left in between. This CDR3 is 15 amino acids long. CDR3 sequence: CASGALDTPTDTQYF. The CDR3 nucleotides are TGTGCCAGCGGCGCCTTAGACACCCCGACAGATACGCAGTATTTT.

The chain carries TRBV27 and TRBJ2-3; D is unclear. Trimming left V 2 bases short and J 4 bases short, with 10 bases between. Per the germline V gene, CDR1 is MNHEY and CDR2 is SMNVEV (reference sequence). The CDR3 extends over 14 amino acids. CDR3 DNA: TGTGCCAGCAGTTTACGAGCCCCCCCAGATACGCAGTATTTT. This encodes CASSLRAPPDTQYF.

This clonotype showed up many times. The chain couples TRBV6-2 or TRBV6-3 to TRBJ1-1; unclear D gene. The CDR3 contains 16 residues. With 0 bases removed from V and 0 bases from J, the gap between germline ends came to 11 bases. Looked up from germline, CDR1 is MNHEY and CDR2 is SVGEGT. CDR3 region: CASSYSTRRLNTEAFF. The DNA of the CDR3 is TGTGCCAGCAGTTACTCCACAAGGAGGTTGAACACTGAAGCTTTCTTT.

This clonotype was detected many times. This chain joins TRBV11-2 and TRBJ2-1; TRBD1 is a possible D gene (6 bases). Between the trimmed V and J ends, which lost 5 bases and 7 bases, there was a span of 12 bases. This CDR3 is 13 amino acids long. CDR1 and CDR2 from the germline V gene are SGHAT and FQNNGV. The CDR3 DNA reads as TGTGCCAGCAGCATAAATCAGGGGAATGAGCAGTTCTTC. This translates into CASSINQGNEQFF.

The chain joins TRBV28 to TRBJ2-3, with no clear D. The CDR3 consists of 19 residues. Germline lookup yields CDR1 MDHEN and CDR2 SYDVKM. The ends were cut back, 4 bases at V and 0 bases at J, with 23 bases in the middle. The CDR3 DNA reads TGTGCCAGCAGTTCATTAGGGCCGGCCTACACCACTAGCACAGATACGCAGTATTTT. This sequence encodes CASSSLGPAYTTSTDTQYF.

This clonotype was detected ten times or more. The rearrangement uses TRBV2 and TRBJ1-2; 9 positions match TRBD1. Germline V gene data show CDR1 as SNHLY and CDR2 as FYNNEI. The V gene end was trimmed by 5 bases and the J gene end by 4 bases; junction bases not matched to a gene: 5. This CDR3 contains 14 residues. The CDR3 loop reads CASSQGQGSYGYTF. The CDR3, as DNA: TGTGCCAGCAGTCAGGGACAGGGCTCCTATGGCTACACCTTC.

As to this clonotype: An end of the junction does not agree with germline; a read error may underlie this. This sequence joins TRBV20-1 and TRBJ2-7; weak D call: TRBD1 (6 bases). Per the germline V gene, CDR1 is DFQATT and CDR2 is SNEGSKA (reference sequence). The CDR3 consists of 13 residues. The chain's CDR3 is CGARTGLGYEQYF. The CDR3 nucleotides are TGCGGTGCTCGAACAGGGCTCGGCTACGAGCAGTACTTC.

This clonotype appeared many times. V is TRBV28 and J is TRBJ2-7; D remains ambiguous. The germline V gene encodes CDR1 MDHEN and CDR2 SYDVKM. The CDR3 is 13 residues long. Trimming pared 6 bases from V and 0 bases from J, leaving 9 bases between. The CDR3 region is CASSPPFSYEQYF. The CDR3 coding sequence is TGTGCCAGCAGCCCCCCCTTCTCCTACGAGCAGTACTTC.

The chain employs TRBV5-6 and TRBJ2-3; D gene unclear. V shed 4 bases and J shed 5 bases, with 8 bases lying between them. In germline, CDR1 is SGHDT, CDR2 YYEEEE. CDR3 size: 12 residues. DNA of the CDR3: TGTGCCAGCAGCCCAAGGCTAGATACGCAGTATTTT. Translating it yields CASSPRLDTQYF.

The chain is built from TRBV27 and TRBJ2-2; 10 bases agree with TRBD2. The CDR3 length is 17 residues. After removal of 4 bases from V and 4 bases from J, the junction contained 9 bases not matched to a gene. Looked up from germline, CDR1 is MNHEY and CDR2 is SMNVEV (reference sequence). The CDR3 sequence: CASSSLVAGGSTGELFF. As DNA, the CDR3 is TGTGCCAGCAGTTCCCTCGTAGCGGGAGGTTCCACCGGGGAGCTGTTTTTT.

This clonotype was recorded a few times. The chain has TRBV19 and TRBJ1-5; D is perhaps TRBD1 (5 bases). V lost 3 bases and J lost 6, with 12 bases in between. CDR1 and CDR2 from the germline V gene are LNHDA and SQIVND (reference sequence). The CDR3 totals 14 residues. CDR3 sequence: CASSIPGSFQPQHF. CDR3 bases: TGTGCCAGTAGTATTCCAGGGTCGTTTCAGCCCCAGCATTTT.